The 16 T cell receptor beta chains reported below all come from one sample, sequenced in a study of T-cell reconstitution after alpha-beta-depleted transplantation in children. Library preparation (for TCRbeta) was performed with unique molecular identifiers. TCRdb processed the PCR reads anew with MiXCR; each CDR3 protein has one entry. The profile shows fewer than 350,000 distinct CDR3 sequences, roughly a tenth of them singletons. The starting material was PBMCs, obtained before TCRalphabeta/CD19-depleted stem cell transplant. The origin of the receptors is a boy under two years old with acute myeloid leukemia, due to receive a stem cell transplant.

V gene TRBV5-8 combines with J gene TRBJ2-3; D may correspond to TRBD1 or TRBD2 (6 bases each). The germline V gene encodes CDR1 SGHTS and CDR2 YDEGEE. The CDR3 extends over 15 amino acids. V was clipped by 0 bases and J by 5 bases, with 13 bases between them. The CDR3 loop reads CASSLEGGRGDTQYF. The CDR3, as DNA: TGTGCCAGCAGCTTGGAGGGGGGTCGAGGAGATACGCAGTATTTT.

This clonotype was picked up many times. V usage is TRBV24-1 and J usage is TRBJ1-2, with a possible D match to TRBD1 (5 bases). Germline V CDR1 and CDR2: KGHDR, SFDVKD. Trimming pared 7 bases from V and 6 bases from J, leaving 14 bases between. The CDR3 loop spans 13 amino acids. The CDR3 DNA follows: TGTGCCACCAGCTCCCCGGGACGCAATGGCTACACCTTC. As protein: CATSSPGRNGYTF.

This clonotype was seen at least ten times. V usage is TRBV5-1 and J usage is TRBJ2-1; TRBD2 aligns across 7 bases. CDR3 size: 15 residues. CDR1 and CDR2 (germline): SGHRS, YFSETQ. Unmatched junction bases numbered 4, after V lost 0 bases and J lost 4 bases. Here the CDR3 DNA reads TGCGCCAGCAGCTTGGAAGGCGGGGGTTACAATGAGCAGTTCTTC. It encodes CASSLEGGGYNEQFF.

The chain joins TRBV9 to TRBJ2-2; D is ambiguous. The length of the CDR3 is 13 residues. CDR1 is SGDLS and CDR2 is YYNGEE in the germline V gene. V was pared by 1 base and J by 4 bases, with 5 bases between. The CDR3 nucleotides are TGTGCCAGCAGCGTATTGACCACCGGGGAGCTGTTTTTT. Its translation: CASSVLTTGELFF. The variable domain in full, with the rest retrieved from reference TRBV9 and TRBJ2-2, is DSGVTQTPKHLITATGQRVTLRCSPRSGDLSVYWYQQSLDQGLQFLIQYYNGEERAKGNILERFSAQQFPDLHSELNLSSLELGDSALYFCASSVLTTGELFFGEGSRLTVL.

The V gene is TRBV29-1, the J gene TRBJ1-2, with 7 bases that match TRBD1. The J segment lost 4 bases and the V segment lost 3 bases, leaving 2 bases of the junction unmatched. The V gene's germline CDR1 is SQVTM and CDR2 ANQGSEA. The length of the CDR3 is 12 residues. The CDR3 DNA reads TGCAGCGTTGAGACAGGGCTCTATGGCTACACCTTC. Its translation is CSVETGLYGYTF.

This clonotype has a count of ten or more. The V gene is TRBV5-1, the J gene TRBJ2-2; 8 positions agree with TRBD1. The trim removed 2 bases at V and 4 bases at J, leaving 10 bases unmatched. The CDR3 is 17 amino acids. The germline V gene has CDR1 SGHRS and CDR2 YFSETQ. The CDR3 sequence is CASSLYFGTGITGELFF. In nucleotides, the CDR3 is TGCGCCAGCAGCTTATACTTCGGGACAGGCATCACCGGGGAGCTGTTTTTT.

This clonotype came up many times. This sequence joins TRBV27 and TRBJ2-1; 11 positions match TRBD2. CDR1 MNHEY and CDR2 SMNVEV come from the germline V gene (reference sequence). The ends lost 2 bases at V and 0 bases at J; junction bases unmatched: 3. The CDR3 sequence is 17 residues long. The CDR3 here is CASSLGLAGSSYNEQFF. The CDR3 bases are TGTGCCAGCAGTTTAGGACTAGCGGGTAGCTCCTACAATGAGCAGTTCTTC.

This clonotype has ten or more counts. The DNA of the CDR3 is TGCAGTGCTAGAGGCCTCGACAACTACGAGCAGTACTTC. It encodes CSARGLDNYEQYF. The chain recombines TRBV20-1 with TRBJ2-7; D is uncertain. The ends were cut back, 1 base at V and 3 bases at J, with 10 bases in the middle. Germline CDR1 is DFQATT and CDR2 is SNEGSKA (reference sequence). This CDR3 comprises 13 residues.

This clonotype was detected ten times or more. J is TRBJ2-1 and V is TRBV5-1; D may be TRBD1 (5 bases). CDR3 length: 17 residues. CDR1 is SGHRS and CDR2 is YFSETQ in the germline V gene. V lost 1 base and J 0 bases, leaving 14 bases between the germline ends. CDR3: CASSLSQGFSSYNEQFF. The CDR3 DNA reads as TGCGCCAGCAGCTTGTCCCAGGGTTTTAGCTCCTACAATGAGCAGTTCTTC.

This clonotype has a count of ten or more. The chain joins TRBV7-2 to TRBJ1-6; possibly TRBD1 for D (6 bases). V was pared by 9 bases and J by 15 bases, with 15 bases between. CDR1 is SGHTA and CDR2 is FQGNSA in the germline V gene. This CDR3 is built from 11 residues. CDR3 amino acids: CASALTGHLHF. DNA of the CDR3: TGTGCCAGTGCTCTCACGGGACACCTCCACTTT.

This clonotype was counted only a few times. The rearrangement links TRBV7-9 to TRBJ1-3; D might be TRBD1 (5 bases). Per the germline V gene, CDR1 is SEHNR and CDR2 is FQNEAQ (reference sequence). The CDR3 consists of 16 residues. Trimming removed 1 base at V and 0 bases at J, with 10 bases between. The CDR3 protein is CASSLGGRLSGNTIYF. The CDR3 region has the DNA TGTGCCAGCAGCTTAGGGGGACGCCTCTCTGGAAACACCATATATTTT.

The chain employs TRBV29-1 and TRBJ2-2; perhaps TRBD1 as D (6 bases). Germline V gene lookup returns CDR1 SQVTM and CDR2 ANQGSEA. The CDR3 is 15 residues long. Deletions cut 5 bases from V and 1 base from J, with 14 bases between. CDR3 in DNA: TGCAGCGTTAACCCAGGGGTGGGGAACACCGGGGAGCTGTTTTTT. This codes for CSVNPGVGNTGELFF.

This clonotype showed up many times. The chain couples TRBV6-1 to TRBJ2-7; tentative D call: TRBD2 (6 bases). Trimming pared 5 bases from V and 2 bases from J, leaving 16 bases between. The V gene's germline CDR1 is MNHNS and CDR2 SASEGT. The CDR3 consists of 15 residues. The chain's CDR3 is CASSLTGTVTYEQYF. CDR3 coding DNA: TGTGCCAGCAGTCTAACCGGGACTGTTACCTACGAGCAGTACTTC.

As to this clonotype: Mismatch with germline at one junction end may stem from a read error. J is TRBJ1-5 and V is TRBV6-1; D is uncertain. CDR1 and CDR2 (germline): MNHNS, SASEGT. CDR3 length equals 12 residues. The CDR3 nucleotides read TGTGCCATCAGTGAAAATTATCAGCCCCAGCATTTT. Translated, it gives CAISENYQPQHF.

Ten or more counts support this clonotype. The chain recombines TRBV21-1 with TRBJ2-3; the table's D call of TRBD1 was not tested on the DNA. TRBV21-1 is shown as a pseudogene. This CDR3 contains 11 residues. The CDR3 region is CASSTRDPQYF. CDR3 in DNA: TGTGCCAGCAGCACCCGGGACCCGCAGTATTTT.

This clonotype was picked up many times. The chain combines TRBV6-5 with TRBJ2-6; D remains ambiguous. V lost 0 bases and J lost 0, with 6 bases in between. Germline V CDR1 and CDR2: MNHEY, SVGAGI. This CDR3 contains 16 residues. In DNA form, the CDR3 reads TGTGCCAGCAGTTACTCGATATACTCTGGGGCCAACGTCCTGACTTTC. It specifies CASSYSIYSGANVLTF.